This TCR beta chain was sequenced for a study of cytomegalovirus exposure and HLA in healthy donors. Study results and limitations: Cytomegalovirus association was assigned to over 150 TCR beta chains. An Asian-associated ancestry cluster reportedly showed fewer N-insertions than the roughly 670-donor mean in a later analysis. Exclusion as indistinguishable affected some V segments, including TRBV6-2 and TRBV6-3.

CDR1 is SEHNR, CDR2 FQNEAQ, per germline (reference sequence). V was shortened by 5 bases and J by 1 base, with 14 bases between the two germline ends. This CDR3 contains 15 residues. A note on this clone: What it binds is unknown.

The primer mix had 60 Vbeta and 13 Jbeta primers. The assay was immunoSEQ multiplex PCR, and TCRdb's table has in-frame clones only and misses some. The profile shows some 96,000 clones, around 77% of them singletons. Sequences were obtained from PBMCs. The V call is TRBV7-9, the J call TRBJ1-1, with a tentative D call TRBD1 (5 bases). This receptor was taken from a female donor in good health and CMV-seronegative. CDR3 amino acids: CASSIDWGKNTEAFF. CDR3 bases: TGTGCCAGCAGCATCGACTGGGGCAAGAACACTGAAGCTTTCTTT.